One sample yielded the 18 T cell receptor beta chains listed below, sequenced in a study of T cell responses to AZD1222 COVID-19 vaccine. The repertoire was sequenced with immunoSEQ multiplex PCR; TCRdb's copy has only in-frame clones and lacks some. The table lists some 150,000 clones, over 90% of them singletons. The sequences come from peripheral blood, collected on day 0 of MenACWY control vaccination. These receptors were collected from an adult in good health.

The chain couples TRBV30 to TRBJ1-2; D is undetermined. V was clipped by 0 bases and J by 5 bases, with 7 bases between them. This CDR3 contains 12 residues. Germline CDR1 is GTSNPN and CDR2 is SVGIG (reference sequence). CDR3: CAWSVRVYGYTF. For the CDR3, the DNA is TGTGCCTGGAGTGTTCGCGTTTATGGCTACACCTTC.

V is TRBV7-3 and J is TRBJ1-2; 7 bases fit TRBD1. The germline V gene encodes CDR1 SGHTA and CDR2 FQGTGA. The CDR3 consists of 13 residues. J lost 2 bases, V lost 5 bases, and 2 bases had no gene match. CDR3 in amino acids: CASSPDRNYGYTF. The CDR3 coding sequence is TGTGCCAGCAGCCCGGACAGGAACTATGGCTACACCTTC. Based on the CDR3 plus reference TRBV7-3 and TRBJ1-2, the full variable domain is GAGVSQTPSNKVTEKGKYVELRCDPISGHTALYWYRQSLGQGPEFLIYFQGTGAADDSGLPNDRFFAVRPEGSVSTLKIQRTERGDSAVYLCASSPDRNYGYTFGSGTRLTVV.

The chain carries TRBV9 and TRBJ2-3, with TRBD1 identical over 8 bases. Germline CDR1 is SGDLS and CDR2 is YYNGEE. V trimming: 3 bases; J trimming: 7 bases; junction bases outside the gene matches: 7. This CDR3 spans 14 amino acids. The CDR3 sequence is CASSAQTGANTQYF. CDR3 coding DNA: TGTGCCAGCAGCGCACAGACAGGGGCAAATACGCAGTATTTT.

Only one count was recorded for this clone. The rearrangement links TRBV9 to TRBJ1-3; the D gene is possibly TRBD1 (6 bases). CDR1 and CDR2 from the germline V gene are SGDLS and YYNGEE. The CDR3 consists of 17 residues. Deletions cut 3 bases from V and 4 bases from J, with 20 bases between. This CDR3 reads CASSAYGAGGTGNTIYF. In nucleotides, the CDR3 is TGTGCCAGCAGCGCCTACGGGGCGGGGGGCACCGGAAACACCATATATTTT.

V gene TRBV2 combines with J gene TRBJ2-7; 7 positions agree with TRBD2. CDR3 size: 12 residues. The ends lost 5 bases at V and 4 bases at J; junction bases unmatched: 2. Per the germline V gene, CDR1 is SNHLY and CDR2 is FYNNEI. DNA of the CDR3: TGTGCCAGCAGTAGACTAGCTTACGAGCAGTACTTC. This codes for CASSRLAYEQYF.

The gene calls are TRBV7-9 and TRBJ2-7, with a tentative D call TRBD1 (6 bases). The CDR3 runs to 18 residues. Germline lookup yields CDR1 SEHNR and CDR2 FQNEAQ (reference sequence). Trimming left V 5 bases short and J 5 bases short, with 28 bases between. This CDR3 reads CASSPRTLGQGIPHEQYF. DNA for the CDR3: TGTGCCAGCAGCCCCAGAACCCTCGGGCAGGGGATCCCCCACGAGCAGTACTTC.

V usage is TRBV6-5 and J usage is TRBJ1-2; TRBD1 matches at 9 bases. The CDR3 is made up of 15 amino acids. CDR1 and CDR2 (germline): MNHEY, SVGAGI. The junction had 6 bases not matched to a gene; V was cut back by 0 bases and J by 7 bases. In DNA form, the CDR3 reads TGTGCCAGCAGTTACTCTTATCGGACAGGGGCTGGCTACACCTTC. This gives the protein CASSYSYRTGAGYTF.

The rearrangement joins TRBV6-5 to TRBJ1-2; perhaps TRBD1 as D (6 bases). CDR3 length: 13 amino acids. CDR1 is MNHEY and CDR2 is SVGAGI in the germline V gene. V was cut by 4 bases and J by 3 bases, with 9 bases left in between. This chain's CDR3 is CASSLQGHYGYTF. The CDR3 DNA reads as TGTGCCAGCAGTTTACAGGGACACTATGGCTACACCTTC.

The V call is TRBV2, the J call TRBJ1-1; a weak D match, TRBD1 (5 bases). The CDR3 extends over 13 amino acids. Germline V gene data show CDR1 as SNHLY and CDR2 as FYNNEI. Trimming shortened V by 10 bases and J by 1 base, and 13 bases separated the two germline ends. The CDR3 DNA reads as TGTGCCAAGAAGGGACGGGAGAACACTGAAGCTTTCTTT. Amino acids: CAKKGRENTEAFF.

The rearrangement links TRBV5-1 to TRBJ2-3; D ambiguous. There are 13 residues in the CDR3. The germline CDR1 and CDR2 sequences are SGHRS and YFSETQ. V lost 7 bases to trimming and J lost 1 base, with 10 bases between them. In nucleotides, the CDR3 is TGCGCCAGCGGACCAGAGGGCACAGATACGCAGTATTTT. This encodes CASGPEGTDTQYF.

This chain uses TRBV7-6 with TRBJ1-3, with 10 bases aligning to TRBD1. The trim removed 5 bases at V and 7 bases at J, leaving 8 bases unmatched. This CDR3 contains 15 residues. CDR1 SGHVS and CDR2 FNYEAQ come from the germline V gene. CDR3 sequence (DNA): TGTGCCAGCAGCGCGACAGGGGGCGAACAGAACACCATATATTTT. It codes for CASSATGGEQNTIYF.

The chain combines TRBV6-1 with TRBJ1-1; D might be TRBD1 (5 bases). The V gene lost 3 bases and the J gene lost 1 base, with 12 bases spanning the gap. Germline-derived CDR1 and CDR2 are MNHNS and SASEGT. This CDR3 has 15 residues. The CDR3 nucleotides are TGTGCCAGCAGTGATAGTTGGCAGGGGAACACTGAAGCTTTCTTT. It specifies CASSDSWQGNTEAFF.

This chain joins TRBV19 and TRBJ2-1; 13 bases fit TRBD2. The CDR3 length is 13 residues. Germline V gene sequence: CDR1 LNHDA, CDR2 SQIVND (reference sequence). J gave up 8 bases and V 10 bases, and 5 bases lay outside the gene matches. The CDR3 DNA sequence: TGTGCCATCCGGACTAGCGGGGGTGATGAGCAGTTCTTC. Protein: CAIRTSGGDEQFF.

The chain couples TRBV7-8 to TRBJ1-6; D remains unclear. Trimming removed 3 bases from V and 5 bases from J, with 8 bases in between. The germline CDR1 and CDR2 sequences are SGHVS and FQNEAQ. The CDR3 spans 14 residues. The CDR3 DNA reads TGTGCCAGCAGCTTGCGGGAAAATAATTCACCCCTCCACTTT. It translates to CASSLRENNSPLHF. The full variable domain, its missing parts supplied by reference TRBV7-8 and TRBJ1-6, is GAGVSQSPRYKVAKRGQDVALRCDPISGHVSLFWYQQALGQGPEFLTYFQNEAQLDKSGLPSDRFFAERPEGSVSTLKIQRTQQEDSAVYLCASSLRENNSPLHFGNGTRLTVT.

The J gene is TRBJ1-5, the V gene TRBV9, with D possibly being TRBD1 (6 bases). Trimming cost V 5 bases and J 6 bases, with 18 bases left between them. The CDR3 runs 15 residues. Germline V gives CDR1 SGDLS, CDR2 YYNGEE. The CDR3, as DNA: TGTGCCAGCAGTCCCCACGGGGGCGGAGGTCAGCCCCAGCATTTT. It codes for CASSPHGGGGQPQHF.

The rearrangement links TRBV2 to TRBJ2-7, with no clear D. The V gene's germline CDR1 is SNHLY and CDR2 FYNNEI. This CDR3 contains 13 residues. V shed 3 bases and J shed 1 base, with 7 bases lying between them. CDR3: CASSEIRSYEQYF. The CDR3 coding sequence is TGTGCCAGCAGTGAGATTCGTTCCTACGAGCAGTACTTC.

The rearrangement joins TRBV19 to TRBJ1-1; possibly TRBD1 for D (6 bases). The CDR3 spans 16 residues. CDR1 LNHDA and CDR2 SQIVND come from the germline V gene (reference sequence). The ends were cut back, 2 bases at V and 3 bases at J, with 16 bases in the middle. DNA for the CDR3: TGTGCCAGTAGTATAAGTTACAGGGCACGGGACACTGAAGCTTTCTTT. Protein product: CASSISYRARDTEAFF.

The DNA of the CDR3 is TGCGCCAGCAGCCAAGATCATGAAGGGAATCCGTTCTTC. Its protein is CASSQDHEGNPFF. The chain combines TRBV4-3 with TRBJ2-1; D remains ambiguous. The germline CDR1 and CDR2 sequences are LGHNA and YSLEER. The ends were cut back, 0 bases at V and 15 bases at J, with 15 bases in the middle. CDR3 length equals 13 residues.